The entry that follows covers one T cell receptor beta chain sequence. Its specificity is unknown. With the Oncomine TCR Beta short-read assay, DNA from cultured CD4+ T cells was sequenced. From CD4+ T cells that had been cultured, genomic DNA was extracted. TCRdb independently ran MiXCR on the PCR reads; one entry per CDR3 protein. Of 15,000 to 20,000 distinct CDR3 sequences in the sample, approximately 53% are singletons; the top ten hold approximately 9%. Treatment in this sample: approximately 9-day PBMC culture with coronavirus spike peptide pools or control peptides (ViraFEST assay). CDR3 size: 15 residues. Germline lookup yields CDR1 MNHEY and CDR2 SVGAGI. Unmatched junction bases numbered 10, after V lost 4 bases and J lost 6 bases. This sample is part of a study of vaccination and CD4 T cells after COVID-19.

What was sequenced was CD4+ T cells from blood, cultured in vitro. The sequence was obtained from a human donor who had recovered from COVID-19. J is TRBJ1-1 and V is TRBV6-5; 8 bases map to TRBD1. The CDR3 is CASSSGQGWYPEAFF. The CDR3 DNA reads TGTGCCAGCAGTTCCGGACAGGGTTGGTACCCTGAAGCTTTCTTT.